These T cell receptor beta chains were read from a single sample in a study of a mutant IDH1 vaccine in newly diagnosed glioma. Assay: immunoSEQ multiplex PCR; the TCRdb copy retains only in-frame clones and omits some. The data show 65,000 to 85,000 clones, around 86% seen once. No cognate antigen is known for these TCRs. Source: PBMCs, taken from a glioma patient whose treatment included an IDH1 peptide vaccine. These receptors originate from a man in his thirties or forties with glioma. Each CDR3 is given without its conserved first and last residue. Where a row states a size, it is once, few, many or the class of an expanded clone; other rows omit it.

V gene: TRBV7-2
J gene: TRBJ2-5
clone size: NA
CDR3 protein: ASSPWGTDQGTQY

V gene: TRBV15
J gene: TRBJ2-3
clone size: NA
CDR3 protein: ATSRDSGRDTQY

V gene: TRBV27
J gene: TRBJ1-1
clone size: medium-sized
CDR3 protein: ASSLSSRGEAF

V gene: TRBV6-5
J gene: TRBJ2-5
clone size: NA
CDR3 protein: ASSSRTHLGETQY

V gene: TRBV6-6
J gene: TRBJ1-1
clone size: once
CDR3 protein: ASSFRLSNTEAF

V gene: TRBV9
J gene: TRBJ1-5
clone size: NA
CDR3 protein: ASSVEGRYNQPQH

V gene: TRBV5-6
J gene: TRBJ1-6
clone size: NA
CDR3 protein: ASSPDTYSPLH

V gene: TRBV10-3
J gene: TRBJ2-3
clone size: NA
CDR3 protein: ATSRLGTDTQY

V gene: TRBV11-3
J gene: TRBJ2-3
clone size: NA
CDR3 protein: ASSLKGSTDTQY

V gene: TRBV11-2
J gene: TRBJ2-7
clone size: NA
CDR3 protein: ASSYILAVEQY

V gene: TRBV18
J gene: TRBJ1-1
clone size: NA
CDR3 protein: ASSPLNGAEAF

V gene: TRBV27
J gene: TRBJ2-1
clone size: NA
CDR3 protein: ASSRGLAVSNEQF

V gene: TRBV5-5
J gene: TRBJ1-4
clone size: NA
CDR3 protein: ASSLEFGATNEKLF

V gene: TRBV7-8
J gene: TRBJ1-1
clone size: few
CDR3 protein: ASSLVTGKNTEAF

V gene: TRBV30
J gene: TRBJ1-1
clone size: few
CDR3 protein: AWRGEYTEAF

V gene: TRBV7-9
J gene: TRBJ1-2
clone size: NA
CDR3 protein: ASSLAKNYGYT

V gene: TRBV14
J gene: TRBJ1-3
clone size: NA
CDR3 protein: ASSQVVSGNTIY

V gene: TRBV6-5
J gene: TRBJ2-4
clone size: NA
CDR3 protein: ASSYRGRGSGIQY

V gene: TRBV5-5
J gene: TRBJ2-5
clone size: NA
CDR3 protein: ASSFRSPGETQY

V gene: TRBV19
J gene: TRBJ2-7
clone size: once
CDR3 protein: ASSIVFSGRPSKGQY

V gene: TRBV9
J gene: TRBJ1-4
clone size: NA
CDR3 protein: ASSRQTTNEKLF

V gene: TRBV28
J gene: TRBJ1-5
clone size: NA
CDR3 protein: ASSATGGHQPQH

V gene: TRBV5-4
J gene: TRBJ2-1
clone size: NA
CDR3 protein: ASSLQLAGLGNEQF

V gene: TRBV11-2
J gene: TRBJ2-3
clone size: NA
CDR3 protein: ASSFAWGADTQY

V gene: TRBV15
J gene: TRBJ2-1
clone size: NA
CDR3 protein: ATSRDYNEQF

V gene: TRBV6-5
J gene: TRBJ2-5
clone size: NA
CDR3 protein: ASGRPGSALETQY

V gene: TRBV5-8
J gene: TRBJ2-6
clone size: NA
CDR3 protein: ASSLPGPGANVLT

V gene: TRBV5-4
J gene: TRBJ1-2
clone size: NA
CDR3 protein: ASSLDGNYGYT

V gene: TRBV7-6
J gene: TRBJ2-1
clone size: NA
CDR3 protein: AGSGLEDNEQF

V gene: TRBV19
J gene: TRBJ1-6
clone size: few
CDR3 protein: ASSTLMGHRGDSPLH

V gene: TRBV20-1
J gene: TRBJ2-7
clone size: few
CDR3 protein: SARDRGEQY

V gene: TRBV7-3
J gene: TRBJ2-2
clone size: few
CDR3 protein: ASSFAPGLAGAGELF

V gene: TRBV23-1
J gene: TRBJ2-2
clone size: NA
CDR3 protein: ASSQSQWTGTNTGELF

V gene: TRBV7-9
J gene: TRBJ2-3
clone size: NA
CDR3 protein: ASSLAPGGRGRTDTQY